This is a list of T cell receptor beta chains from one sample in a study of technical replicates of blood from several donors. Some clones are missing from TCRdb's copy, which holds only in-frame ones; the method was immunoSEQ multiplex PCR. The table has tens of thousands of clones, 94% seen once. What was sequenced was T cells isolated from PBMCs. The receptor set was obtained from a human donor in good health. CDR3s leave out the opening cysteine and the closing phenylalanine or tryptophan.

V	J	CDR3
TRBV5-1	TRBJ2-7	ASSPSGTSHYEQY
TRBV25-1	TRBJ2-7	ASSDYYEQY
TRBV5-6	TRBJ1-1	ASSLFKDFMNTEAF
TRBV4-2	TRBJ1-5	ASSQAVNQPQH
TRBV27	TRBJ2-1	ASSFEPNNEQF
TRBV6-6	TRBJ2-2	ASLGGTGELF
TRBV7-9	TRBJ2-1	ASSPTGFRVYNEQF
TRBV25-1	TRBJ2-7	ASSEYDSSYEQY
TRBV4-1	TRBJ1-5	ASSLADRENQPQH
TRBV29-1	TRBJ2-7	SVGRQGGEQY
TRBV4-1	TRBJ2-2	ASSQDHLAAGTGELF
TRBV6-5	TRBJ1-4	ASSKSGITNEKLF
TRBV5-1	TRBJ2-3	ASSLLDGAGGSTDTQY
TRBV4-1	TRBJ2-5	ASSQVESLAGGYQETQY
TRBV7-3	TRBJ1-3	ASSFLRQGATGNTIY
TRBV2	TRBJ1-3	ASRDRADTIY
TRBV18	TRBJ2-4	ASSLLQGYAY
TRBV28	TRBJ1-2	ASSSYGYT